This is a list of T cell receptor beta chains from one sample in a study of T cells after posttransplantation cyclophosphamide. Clones were read by immunoSEQ multiplex PCR, and TCRdb kept only the in-frame ones, dropping some. The sample contains approximately 20,000 clones, 80% to 90% of which appear only once. The source material was PBMCs, sampled around 370 days after allogeneic stem cell transplant with calcineurin inhibitor and methotrexate. The receptors come from a female patient aged 30 to 40 who received an allogeneic stem cell transplant from an unrelated donor, was CMV-positive, and had acute and chronic GVHD. Some T cells here may be from the graft donor. Both conserved end residues are part of each CDR3. Fields, in order: clone size, J gene, V gene, D gene, CDR3 protein, CDR3 DNA. D genes are given only for firm matches. A clone size is listed for some rows: how often the clone was seen (once, few, many), or a class if it is expanded.

clone_size: -; j_call: TRBJ2-1; v_call: TRBV5-5; d_call: -; cdr3_aa: CASSLEGKYNEQFF; cdr3_nt: TGTGCCAGCAGCTTGGAGGGGAAGTACAATGAGCAGTTCTTC
clone_size: -; j_call: TRBJ1-2; v_call: TRBV5-6; d_call: -; cdr3_aa: CASSAGGIYGYTF; cdr3_nt: TGTGCCAGCAGCGCGGGCGGGATCTATGGCTACACCTTC
clone_size: -; j_call: TRBJ2-1; v_call: TRBV10-1; d_call: TRBD2; cdr3_aa: CASSESWLAGGGNEQFF; cdr3_nt: TGCGCCAGCAGTGAGTCTTGGCTAGCGGGAGGGGGCAATGAGCAGTTCTTC
clone_size: -; j_call: TRBJ1-1; v_call: TRBV9; d_call: -; cdr3_aa: CASSVSGRTEAFF; cdr3_nt: TGTGCCAGCAGCGTAAGTGGTCGGACTGAAGCTTTCTTT
clone_size: -; j_call: TRBJ2-6; v_call: TRBV11-2; d_call: TRBD2; cdr3_aa: CASSRLAGNNSGANVLTF; cdr3_nt: TGTGCCAGCAGCCGCCTAGCGGGCAACAACTCTGGGGCCAACGTCCTGACTTTC
clone_size: -; j_call: TRBJ2-6; v_call: TRBV27; d_call: -; cdr3_aa: CASSLYQGANVLTF; cdr3_nt: TGTGCCAGCAGTTTATATCAGGGGGCCAACGTCCTGACTTTC
clone_size: -; j_call: TRBJ1-5; v_call: TRBV5-1; d_call: -; cdr3_aa: CASSLAEAGAGQPQHF; cdr3_nt: TGCGCCAGCAGCTTGGCCGAGGCAGGGGCAGGTCAGCCCCAGCATTTT
clone_size: -; j_call: TRBJ2-7; v_call: TRBV6-5; d_call: -; cdr3_aa: CASSYRADSYEQYF; cdr3_nt: TGTGCCAGCAGTTACCGAGCGGACTCCTACGAGCAGTACTTC
clone_size: -; j_call: TRBJ1-5; v_call: TRBV7-3; d_call: -; cdr3_aa: CASSLSRDQPQHF; cdr3_nt: TGTGCCAGCAGCTTATCCCGGGATCAGCCCCAGCATTTT
clone_size: -; j_call: TRBJ1-1; v_call: TRBV5-1; d_call: -; cdr3_aa: CASSPLGGVRETEAFF; cdr3_nt: TGCGCCAGCAGCCCCTTGGGGGGAGTACGGGAGACTGAAGCTTTCTTT
clone_size: -; j_call: TRBJ1-1; v_call: TRBV19; d_call: TRBD1; cdr3_aa: CASKRDRQNTEAFF; cdr3_nt: TGTGCCAGTAAGAGGGACAGGCAGAACACTGAAGCTTTCTTT
clone_size: -; j_call: TRBJ1-1; v_call: TRBV5-5; d_call: TRBD1; cdr3_aa: CASSSSVATGLSTEAFF; cdr3_nt: TGTGCCAGCAGCTCTAGCGTAGCGACAGGGCTCTCCACTGAAGCTTTCTTT
clone_size: -; j_call: TRBJ1-2; v_call: TRBV5-1; d_call: -; cdr3_aa: CASTTGIGGYGYTF; cdr3_nt: TGCGCCAGCACCACTGGTATCGGCGGGTATGGCTACACCTTC
clone_size: -; j_call: TRBJ1-2; v_call: TRBV7-2; d_call: -; cdr3_aa: CASSLDAWGVDGYTF; cdr3_nt: TGTGCCAGCAGCTTAGACGCCTGGGGGGTGGATGGCTACACCTTC
clone_size: -; j_call: TRBJ2-7; v_call: TRBV27; d_call: TRBD1; cdr3_aa: CASKTGTGGFEQYF; cdr3_nt: TGTGCCAGCAAAACTGGGACAGGGGGCTTCGAGCAGTACTTC
clone_size: -; j_call: TRBJ2-2; v_call: TRBV7-2; d_call: TRBD1; cdr3_aa: CASSAGQANTGELFF; cdr3_nt: TGTGCCAGCAGCGCGGGACAGGCGAACACCGGGGAGCTGTTTTTT
clone_size: -; j_call: TRBJ2-5; v_call: TRBV7-6; d_call: -; cdr3_aa: CASSGQRGWEETQYF; cdr3_nt: TGTGCCAGCAGCGGACAGAGGGGGTGGGAAGAGACCCAGTACTTC
clone_size: -; j_call: TRBJ2-5; v_call: TRBV9; d_call: -; cdr3_aa: CASSGGGFQETQYF; cdr3_nt: TGTGCCAGCAGCGGGGGAGGATTCCAAGAGACCCAGTACTTC
clone_size: once; j_call: TRBJ1-2; v_call: TRBV30; d_call: -; cdr3_aa: CAWSVRWGVDGYTF; cdr3_nt: TGTGCCTGGAGTGTTAGATGGGGGGTTGATGGCTACACCTTC
clone_size: -; j_call: TRBJ1-4; v_call: TRBV9; d_call: TRBD1; cdr3_aa: CASSNRGTGNEKLFF; cdr3_nt: TGTGCCAGCAGCAACCGGGGGACAGGGAATGAAAAACTGTTTTTT
clone_size: -; j_call: TRBJ2-5; v_call: TRBV7-2; d_call: -; cdr3_aa: CASSRGLRETQYF; cdr3_nt: TGTGCCAGCAGCCGGGGACTTCGGGAGACCCAGTACTTC
clone_size: few; j_call: TRBJ1-5; v_call: TRBV6-6; d_call: -; cdr3_aa: CASSSSVDSNQPQHF; cdr3_nt: TGTGCCAGCAGCTCCTCGGTTGATAGCAATCAGCCCCAGCATTTT
clone_size: few; j_call: TRBJ2-1; v_call: TRBV7-9; d_call: -; cdr3_aa: CASSLGYSLEFSYNEQFF; cdr3_nt: TGTGCCAGCAGCTTAGGCTACTCCCTGGAGTTCTCCTACAATGAGCAGTTCTTC
clone_size: once; j_call: TRBJ2-7; v_call: TRBV5-5; d_call: TRBD2; cdr3_aa: CASSFGGAYEQYF; cdr3_nt: TGTGCCAGCAGCTTTGGGGGGGCCTACGAGCAGTACTTC
clone_size: -; j_call: TRBJ2-2; v_call: TRBV25-1; d_call: -; cdr3_aa: CASTEGGGLNTGELFF; cdr3_nt: TGTGCCAGCACCGAGGGAGGGGGACTTAACACCGGGGAGCTGTTTTTT
clone_size: -; j_call: TRBJ1-2; v_call: TRBV6-1; d_call: -; cdr3_aa: CASNTEGNYGYTF; cdr3_nt: TGTGCCAGCAATACGGAGGGGAACTATGGCTACACCTTC
clone_size: -; j_call: TRBJ2-1; v_call: TRBV5-4; d_call: -; cdr3_aa: CASSSRQDFYNEQFF; cdr3_nt: TGTGCCAGCAGCTCCCGACAGGATTTCTACAATGAGCAGTTCTTC
clone_size: once; j_call: TRBJ2-4; v_call: TRBV5-6; d_call: TRBD1; cdr3_aa: CASSLQGQGAPKNIQYF; cdr3_nt: TGTGCCAGCAGCCTCCAGGGACAGGGGGCCCCCAAAAACATTCAGTACTTC
clone_size: -; j_call: TRBJ1-1; v_call: TRBV6-5; d_call: TRBD1; cdr3_aa: CASSHRGWTEAFF; cdr3_nt: TGTGCCAGCAGCCACAGGGGTTGGACTGAAGCTTTCTTT
clone_size: -; j_call: TRBJ2-6; v_call: TRBV9; d_call: TRBD1; cdr3_aa: CASSLGTGSSTGANVLTF; cdr3_nt: TGTGCCAGCAGCTTGGGGACAGGGTCCTCCACTGGGGCCAACGTCCTGACTTTC
clone_size: once; j_call: TRBJ2-2; v_call: TRBV9; d_call: TRBD1; cdr3_aa: CASSLWTGTGELFF; cdr3_nt: TGTGCCAGCAGCCTTTGGACAGGGACCGGGGAGCTGTTTTTT
clone_size: -; j_call: TRBJ1-1; v_call: TRBV7-9; d_call: -; cdr3_aa: CASRTDYEAFF; cdr3_nt: TGTGCCAGCAGAACAGACTATGAAGCTTTCTTT
clone_size: -; j_call: TRBJ1-2; v_call: TRBV5-4; d_call: TRBD1; cdr3_aa: CASSPEPGQGFYGYTF; cdr3_nt: TGTGCCAGCAGTCCCGAACCGGGACAGGGATTCTATGGCTACACCTTC
clone_size: -; j_call: TRBJ2-3; v_call: TRBV6-4; d_call: -; cdr3_aa: CASSDSSSGIMTPDTQYF; cdr3_nt: TGTGCCAGCAGTGACTCTAGTAGCGGTATAATGACACCAGATACGCAGTATTTT
clone_size: -; j_call: TRBJ2-7; v_call: TRBV27; d_call: -; cdr3_aa: CASSLLASGFSYEQYF; cdr3_nt: TGTGCCAGCAGTTTATTGGCCAGCGGGTTCTCCTACGAGCAGTACTTC
clone_size: -; j_call: TRBJ1-1; v_call: TRBV2; d_call: -; cdr3_aa: CASSLDWAEAFF; cdr3_nt: TGTGCCAGCAGCCTCGACTGGGCTGAAGCTTTCTTT
clone_size: -; j_call: TRBJ1-4; v_call: TRBV7-9; d_call: -; cdr3_aa: CASSLEAANEKLFF; cdr3_nt: TGTGCCAGCAGCTTAGAAGCCGCTAATGAAAAACTGTTTTTT
clone_size: few; j_call: TRBJ1-2; v_call: TRBV10-3; d_call: -; cdr3_aa: CATQVTATYGYTF; cdr3_nt: TGTGCCACCCAAGTGACAGCAACCTATGGCTACACCTTC
clone_size: -; j_call: TRBJ1-2; v_call: TRBV27; d_call: TRBD1; cdr3_aa: CASSEHGTGAPGYTF; cdr3_nt: TGTGCCAGCAGCGAACACGGGACAGGGGCTCCTGGCTACACCTTC
clone_size: once; j_call: TRBJ2-1; v_call: TRBV7-6; d_call: TRBD2; cdr3_aa: CASSGGGEQFF; cdr3_nt: TGTGCCAGCAGTGGGGGAGGGGAGCAGTTCTTC